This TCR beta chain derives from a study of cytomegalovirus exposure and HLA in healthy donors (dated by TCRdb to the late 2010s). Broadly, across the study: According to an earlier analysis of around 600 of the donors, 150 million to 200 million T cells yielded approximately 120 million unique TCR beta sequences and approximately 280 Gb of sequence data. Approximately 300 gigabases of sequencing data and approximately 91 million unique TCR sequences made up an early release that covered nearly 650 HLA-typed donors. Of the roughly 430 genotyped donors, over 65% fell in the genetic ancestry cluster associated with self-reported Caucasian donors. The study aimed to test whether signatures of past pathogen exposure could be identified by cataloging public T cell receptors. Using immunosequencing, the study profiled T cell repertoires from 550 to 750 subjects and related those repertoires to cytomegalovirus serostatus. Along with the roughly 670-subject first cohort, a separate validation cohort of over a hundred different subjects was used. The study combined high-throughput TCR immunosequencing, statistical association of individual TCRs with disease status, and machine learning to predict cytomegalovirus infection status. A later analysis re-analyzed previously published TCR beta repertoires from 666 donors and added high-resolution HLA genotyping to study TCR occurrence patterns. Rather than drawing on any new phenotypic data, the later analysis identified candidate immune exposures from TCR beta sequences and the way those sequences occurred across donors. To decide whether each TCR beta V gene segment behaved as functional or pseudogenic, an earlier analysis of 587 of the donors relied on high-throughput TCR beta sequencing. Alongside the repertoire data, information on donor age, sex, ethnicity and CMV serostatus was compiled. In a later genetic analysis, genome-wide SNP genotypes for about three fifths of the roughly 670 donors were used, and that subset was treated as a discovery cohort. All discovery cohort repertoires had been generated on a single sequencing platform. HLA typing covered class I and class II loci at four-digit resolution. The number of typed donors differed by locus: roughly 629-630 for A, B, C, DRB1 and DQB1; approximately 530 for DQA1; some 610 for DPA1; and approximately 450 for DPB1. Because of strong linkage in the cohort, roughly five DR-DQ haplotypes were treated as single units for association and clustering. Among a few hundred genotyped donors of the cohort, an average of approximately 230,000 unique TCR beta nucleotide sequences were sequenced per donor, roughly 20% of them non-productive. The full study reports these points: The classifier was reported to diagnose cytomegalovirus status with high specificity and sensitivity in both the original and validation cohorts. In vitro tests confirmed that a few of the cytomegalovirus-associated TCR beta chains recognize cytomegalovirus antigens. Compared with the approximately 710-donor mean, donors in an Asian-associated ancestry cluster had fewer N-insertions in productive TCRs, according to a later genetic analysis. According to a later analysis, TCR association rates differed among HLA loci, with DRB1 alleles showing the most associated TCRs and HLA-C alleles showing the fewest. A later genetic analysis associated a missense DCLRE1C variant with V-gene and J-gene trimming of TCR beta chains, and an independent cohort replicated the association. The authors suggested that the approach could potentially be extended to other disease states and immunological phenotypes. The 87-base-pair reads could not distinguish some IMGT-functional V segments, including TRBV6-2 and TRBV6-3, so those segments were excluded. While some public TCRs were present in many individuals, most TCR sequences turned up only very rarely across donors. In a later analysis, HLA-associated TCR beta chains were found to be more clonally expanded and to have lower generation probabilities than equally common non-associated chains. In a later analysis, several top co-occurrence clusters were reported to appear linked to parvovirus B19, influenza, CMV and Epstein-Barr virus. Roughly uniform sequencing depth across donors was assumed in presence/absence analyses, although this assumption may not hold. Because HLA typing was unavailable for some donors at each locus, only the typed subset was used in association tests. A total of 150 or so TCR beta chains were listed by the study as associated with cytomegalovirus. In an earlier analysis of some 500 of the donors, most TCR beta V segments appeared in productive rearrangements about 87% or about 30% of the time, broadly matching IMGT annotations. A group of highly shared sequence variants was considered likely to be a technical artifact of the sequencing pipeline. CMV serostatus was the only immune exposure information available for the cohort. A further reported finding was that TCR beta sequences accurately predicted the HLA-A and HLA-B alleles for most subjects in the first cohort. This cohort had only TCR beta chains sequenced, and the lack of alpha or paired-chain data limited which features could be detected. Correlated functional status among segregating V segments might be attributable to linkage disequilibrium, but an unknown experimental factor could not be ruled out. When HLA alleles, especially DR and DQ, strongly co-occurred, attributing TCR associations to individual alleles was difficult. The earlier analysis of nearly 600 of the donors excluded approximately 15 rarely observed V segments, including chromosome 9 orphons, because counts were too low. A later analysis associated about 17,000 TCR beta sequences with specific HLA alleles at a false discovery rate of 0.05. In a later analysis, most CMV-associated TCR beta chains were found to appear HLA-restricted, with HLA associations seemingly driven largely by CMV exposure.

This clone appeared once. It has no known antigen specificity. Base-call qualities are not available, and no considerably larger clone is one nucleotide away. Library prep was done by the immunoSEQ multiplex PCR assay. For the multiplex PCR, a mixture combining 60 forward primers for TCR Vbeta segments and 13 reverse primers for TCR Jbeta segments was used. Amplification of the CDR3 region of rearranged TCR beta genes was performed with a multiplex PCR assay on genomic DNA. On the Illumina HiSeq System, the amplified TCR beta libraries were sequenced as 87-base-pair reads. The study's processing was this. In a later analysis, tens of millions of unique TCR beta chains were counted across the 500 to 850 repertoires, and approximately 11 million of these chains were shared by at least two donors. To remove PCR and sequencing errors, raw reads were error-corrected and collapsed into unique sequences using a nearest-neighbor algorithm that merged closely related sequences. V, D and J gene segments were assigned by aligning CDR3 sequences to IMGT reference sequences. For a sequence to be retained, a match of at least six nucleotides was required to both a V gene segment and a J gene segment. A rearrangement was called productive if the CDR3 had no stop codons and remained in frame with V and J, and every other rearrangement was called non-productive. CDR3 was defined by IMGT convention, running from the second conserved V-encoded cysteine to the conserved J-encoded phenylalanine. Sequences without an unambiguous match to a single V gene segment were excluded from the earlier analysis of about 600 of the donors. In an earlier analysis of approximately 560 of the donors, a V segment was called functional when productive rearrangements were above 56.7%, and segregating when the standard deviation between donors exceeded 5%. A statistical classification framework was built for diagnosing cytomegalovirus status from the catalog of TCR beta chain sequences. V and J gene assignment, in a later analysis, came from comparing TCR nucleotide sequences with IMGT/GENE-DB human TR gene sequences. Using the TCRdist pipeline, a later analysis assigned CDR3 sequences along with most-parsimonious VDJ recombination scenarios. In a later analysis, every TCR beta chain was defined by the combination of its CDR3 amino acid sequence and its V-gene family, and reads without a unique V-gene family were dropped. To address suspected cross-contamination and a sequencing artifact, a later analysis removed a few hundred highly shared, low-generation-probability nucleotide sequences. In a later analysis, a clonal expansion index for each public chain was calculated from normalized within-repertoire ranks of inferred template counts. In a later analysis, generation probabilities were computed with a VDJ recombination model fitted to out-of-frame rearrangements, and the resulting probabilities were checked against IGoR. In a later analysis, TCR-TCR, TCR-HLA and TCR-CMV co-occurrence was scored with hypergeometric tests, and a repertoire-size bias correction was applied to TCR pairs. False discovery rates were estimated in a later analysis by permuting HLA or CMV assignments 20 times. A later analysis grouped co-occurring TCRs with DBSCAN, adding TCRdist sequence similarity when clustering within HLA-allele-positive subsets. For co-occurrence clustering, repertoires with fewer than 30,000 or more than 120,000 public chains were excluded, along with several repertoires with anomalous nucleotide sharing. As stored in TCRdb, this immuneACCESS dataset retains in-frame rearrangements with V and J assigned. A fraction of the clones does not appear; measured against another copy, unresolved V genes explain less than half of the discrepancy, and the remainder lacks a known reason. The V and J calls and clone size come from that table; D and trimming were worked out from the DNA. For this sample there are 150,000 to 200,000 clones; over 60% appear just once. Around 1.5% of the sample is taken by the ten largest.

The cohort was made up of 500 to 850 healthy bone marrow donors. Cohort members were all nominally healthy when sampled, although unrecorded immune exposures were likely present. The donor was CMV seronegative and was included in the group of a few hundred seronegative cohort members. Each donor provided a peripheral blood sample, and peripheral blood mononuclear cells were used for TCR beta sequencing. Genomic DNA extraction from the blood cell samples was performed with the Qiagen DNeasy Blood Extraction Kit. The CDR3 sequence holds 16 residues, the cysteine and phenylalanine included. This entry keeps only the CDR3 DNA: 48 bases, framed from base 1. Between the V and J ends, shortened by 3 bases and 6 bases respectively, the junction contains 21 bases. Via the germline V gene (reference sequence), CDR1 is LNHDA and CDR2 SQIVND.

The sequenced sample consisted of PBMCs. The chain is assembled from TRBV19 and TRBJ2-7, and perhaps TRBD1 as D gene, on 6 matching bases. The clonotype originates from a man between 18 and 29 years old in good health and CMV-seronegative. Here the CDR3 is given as CASSIGRRGPLSEQYF. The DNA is TGTGCCAGTAGTATCGGACGCAGGGGCCCCTTGAGCGAGCAGTACTTC.